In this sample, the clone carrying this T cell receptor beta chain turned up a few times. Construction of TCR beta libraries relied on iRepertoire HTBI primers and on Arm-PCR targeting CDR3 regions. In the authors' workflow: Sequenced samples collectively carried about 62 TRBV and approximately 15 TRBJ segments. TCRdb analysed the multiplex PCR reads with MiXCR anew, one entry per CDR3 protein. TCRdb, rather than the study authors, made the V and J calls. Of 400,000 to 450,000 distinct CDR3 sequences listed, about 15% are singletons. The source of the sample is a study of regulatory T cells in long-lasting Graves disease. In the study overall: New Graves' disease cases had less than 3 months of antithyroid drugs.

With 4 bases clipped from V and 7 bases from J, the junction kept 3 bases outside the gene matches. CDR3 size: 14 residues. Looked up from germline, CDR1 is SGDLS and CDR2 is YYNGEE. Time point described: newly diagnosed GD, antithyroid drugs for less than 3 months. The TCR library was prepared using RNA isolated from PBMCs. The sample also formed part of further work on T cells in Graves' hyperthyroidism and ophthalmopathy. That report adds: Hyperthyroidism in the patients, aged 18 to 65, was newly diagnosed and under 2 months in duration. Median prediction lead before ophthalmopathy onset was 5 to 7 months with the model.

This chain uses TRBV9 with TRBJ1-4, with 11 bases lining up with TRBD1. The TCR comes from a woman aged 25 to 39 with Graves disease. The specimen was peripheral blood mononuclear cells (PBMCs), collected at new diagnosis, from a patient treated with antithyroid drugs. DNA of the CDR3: TGTGCCAGCAGCCTCGGACAGGGGGCTGAAAAACTGTTTTTT. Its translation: CASSLGQGAEKLFF.